This T cell receptor beta chain was documented in a study of graft-versus-host responses after intestinal transplantation. The CDR3 is made up of 17 amino acids. Germline lookup yields CDR1 SEHNR and CDR2 FQNEAQ (reference sequence). The germline V and J ends were trimmed by 5 bases and 3 bases, with 20 bases remaining between them. General observations from the study: Early after transplant, HvG declines were associated with peak levels of circulating GvH clones.

The method was immunoSEQ multiplex PCR; TCRdb's version includes in-frame clones alone and lacks a portion of them. The sample yields about 110,000 clones, approximately 92% seen once. As for this clone: Its specificity is not known. At the DNA level, this CDR3 is encoded by other sequences in the same sample as well.

This chain connects TRBV7-9 to TRBJ1-3; D not certain. Material: unstimulated CD8+ T cells sorted from spleen or lymph node cells, obtained before intestinal transplant. This receptor was obtained from a human donor who received an intestinal transplant. The CDR3 coding sequence is TGTGCCAGCAGCGAACTTATCGGAGACGCTTATGGAAACACCATATATTTT. It encodes CASSELIGDAYGNTIYF.